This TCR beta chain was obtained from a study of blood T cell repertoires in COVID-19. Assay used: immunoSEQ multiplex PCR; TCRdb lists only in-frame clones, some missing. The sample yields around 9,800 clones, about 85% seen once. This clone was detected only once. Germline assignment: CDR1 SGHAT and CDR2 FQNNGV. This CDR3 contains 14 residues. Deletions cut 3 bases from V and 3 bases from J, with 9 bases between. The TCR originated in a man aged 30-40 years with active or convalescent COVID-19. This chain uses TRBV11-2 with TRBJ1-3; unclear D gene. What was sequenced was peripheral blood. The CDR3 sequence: CASSLIEIGNTIYF. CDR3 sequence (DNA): TGTGCCAGCAGCTTGATCGAGATTGGAAACACCATATATTTT.